The 24 T cell receptor beta chains below all came from one sample that was sequenced in a study of T-cell reconstitution after alpha-beta-depleted transplantation in children. Unique molecular identifiers tagged the TCRbeta library. MiXCR was run by TCRdb on the PCR reads, yielding one entry per CDR3 protein. The table shows approximately 400,000 distinct CDR3 sequences, with around 9.9% occurring only once. The sequencing here drew on PBMCs from the stem cell graft donor, taken from the stem cell graft. These receptors all come from a human donor who donated a stem cell graft to a child with acute myeloid leukemia.

The gene calls are TRBV20-1 and TRBJ1-5; D not resolved. The germline gives CDR1 DFQATT, CDR2 SNEGSKA (reference sequence). The CDR3 contains 12 residues. CDR3 in amino acids: CSFQENNQPQHF. The CDR3 DNA is TGCAGCTTCCAGGAGAACAATCAGCCCCAGCATTTT.

V usage is TRBV29-1 and J usage is TRBJ2-7; 11 positions agree with TRBD1. The V gene's germline CDR1 is SQVTM and CDR2 ANQGSEA. Trimming removed 6 bases from V and 4 bases from J; junction bases left unmatched: 2. The CDR3 has 12 amino acids. CDR3 protein: CSVGTGGYEQYF. The CDR3 nucleotides read TGCAGCGTCGGGACAGGGGGTTACGAGCAGTACTTC.

This chain uses TRBV12-3 or TRBV12-4 with TRBJ2-7; D unclear. V was shortened by 2 bases and J by 2 bases, with 7 bases between the two germline ends. CDR3 size: 13 residues. CDR3 sequence: CASSLSGTYEQYV. Written as DNA, the CDR3 is TGTGCCAGCAGTTTATCAGGTACCTACGAGCAGTACGTC.

Ten or more counts support this clonotype. The V gene is TRBV20-1, the J gene TRBJ1-4, with 11 bases aligning to TRBD1. V was clipped by 5 bases and J by 8 bases; unmatched bases: 4. CDR1 and CDR2 from the germline V gene are DFQATT and SNEGSKA (reference sequence). The CDR3 covers 13 residues. The CDR3 reads CSAGQGAREKLFF. The CDR3 nucleotides are TGCAGTGCTGGACAGGGGGCTAGGGAAAAACTGTTTTTT.

This clonotype was seen a handful of times. The V gene is TRBV28, the J gene TRBJ1-2, with D hard to call. CDR1 is MDHEN and CDR2 is SYDVKM in the germline V gene. Trimming pared 6 bases from V and 2 bases from J, leaving 4 bases between. This CDR3 is built from 11 residues. The CDR3 loop is CASRENYGYTF. The CDR3 DNA follows: TGTGCCAGCAGAGAAAACTATGGCTACACCTTC.

This clonotype came up a few times. This chain connects TRBV12-3 or TRBV12-4 to TRBJ1-2; 7 bases match TRBD1. V shed 6 bases and J 3 bases; nucleotides not matched to a gene: 4. The CDR3 is 13 amino acids. CDR3 sequence: CASRRGQDYGYTF. The CDR3 bases are TGTGCCAGCAGGAGAGGACAGGACTATGGCTACACCTTC.

The chain employs TRBV12-3 or TRBV12-4 and TRBJ2-5; 7 nucleotides agree with TRBD2. The CDR3 spans 15 residues. The J segment lost 4 bases and the V segment lost 6 bases, leaving 11 bases of the junction unmatched. This CDR3 reads CASRGRAGDGETQYF. The CDR3 DNA sequence: TGTGCCAGCAGGGGAAGGGCGGGAGACGGAGAGACCCAGTACTTC.

This clonotype was recorded at least ten times. J is TRBJ1-5 and V is TRBV21-1; no DNA check was done on the table's D call, TRBD1. TRBV21-1 is classified as a pseudogene. This CDR3 has 16 amino acids. CDR3 amino acids: CASSYGTGKSNQPQHF. The DNA for the CDR3 is TGTGCCAGCAGCTATGGGACAGGGAAAAGCAATCAGCCCCAGCATTTT.

This clonotype was detected many times. This rearrangement joins TRBV6-4 to TRBJ2-1; 7 bases are shared with TRBD2. J lost 7 bases, V lost 2 bases, and 8 bases had no gene match. The length of the CDR3 is 15 residues. Germline CDR1 reads MRHNA; CDR2 reads SNTAGT. The CDR3 DNA reads TGTGCCAGCAGTGACAGAGGGGACGGGGGGAATGAGCAGTTCTTC. It specifies CASSDRGDGGNEQFF.

V gene TRBV3-1 combines with J gene TRBJ2-3; a weak D match, TRBD1 (6 bases). The CDR3 is made up of 15 amino acids. Germline values: CDR1 LGHDT, CDR2 YNNKEL (reference sequence). V was shortened by 2 bases and J by 4 bases, with 13 bases between the two germline ends. In DNA form, the CDR3 reads TGTGCCAGCAGCCAATCATGGACAGATCCAGATACGCAGTATTTT. Its protein product is CASSQSWTDPDTQYF.

Only a few counts were recorded for this clonotype. The chain carries TRBV7-6 and TRBJ1-4; perhaps TRBD1 as D (5 bases). Looked up from germline, CDR1 is SGHVS and CDR2 is FNYEAQ. The CDR3 contains 14 residues. With 4 bases removed from V and 5 bases from J, the gap between germline ends came to 11 bases. CDR3 residues: CASSSGTENEKLFF. In nucleotides, the CDR3 is TGTGCCAGCAGCTCCGGGACGGAAAATGAAAAACTGTTTTTT. The whole variable domain, filled in from reference TRBV7-6 and TRBJ1-4, reads GAGVSQSPRYKVTKRGQDVALRCDPISGHVSLYWYRQALGQGPEFLTYFNYEAQQDKSGLPNDRFSAERPEGSISTLTIQRTEQRDSAMYRCASSSGTENEKLFFGSGTQLSVL.

This clonotype was picked up a small number of times. The chain carries TRBV27 and TRBJ1-6; D uncertain. This CDR3 is built from 14 residues. The V gene's germline CDR1 is MNHEY and CDR2 SMNVEV (reference sequence). Trimming removed 1 base from V and 5 bases from J, with 6 bases in between. As DNA, the CDR3 is TGTGCCAGCAGTTTATTCCAGAATAATTCACCCCTCCACTTT. Translated: CASSLFQNNSPLHF.

This clonotype was seen a few times. This chain uses TRBV5-1 with TRBJ1-1; a weak D match, TRBD1 (6 bases). This CDR3 region has 14 residues. Trimming pared 0 bases from V and 5 bases from J, leaving 11 bases between. Germline V gives CDR1 SGHRS, CDR2 YFSETQ. The CDR3 sequence is CASSLGRTETEAFF. The CDR3 DNA is TGCGCCAGCAGCTTGGGTCGGACAGAGACTGAAGCTTTCTTT.

This clonotype turned up a few times. The chain carries TRBV3-1 and TRBJ1-5; D is uncertain. The CDR3 spans 12 residues. CDR1 is LGHDT, CDR2 YNNKEL, per germline (reference sequence). Trimming cost V 5 bases and J 1 base, with 3 bases left between them. Written as DNA, the CDR3 is TGTGCCAGCAGCGAGAGCAATCAGCCCCAGCATTTT. Protein: CASSESNQPQHF.

This clonotype has more than one count but fewer than ten. The gene calls are TRBV20-1 and TRBJ2-5; no clear D gene. Per the germline V gene, CDR1 is DFQATT and CDR2 is SNEGSKA (reference sequence). V lost 3 bases to trimming and J lost 3 bases, with 5 bases between them. The CDR3 sequence is 11 residues long. DNA of the CDR3: TGCAGTGCTAGGAGCAAAGAGACCCAGTACTTC. Protein product: CSARSKETQYF.

This clonotype was detected many times. The genes are TRBV9 and TRBJ2-2, with 8 positions matching TRBD2. V lost 4 bases to trimming and J lost 1 base; unmatched junction nucleotides: 9. The CDR3 loop spans 17 amino acids. Germline-derived CDR1 and CDR2 are SGDLS and YYNGEE. Here the CDR3 reads CASSKSGSGWNTGELFF. Written as DNA, the CDR3 is TGTGCCAGCAGCAAAAGCGGGAGTGGTTGGAACACCGGGGAGCTGTTTTTT.

This clonotype was detected ten times or more. This sequence joins TRBV11-1 and TRBJ2-2, with 13 bases fitting TRBD2. This CDR3 is built from 18 residues. The ends lost 6 bases at V and 4 bases at J; junction bases unmatched: 11. Germline values: CDR1 SGHAT, CDR2 FQDESV (reference sequence). CDR3 nucleotide sequence: TGTGCCAGCAGTTACCGGACTAGCGGGGGTCGTGGCACCGGGGAGCTGTTTTTT. It is translated as CASSYRTSGGRGTGELFF.

The chain recombines TRBV3-1 with TRBJ2-2; D not certain. With 4 bases removed from V and 0 bases from J, the gap between germline ends came to 18 bases. The germline gives CDR1 LGHDT, CDR2 YNNKEL (reference sequence). CDR3 size: 18 residues. The DNA of the CDR3 is TGTGCCAGCAGCCCCCCCGGCCTAACCACCGCGAACACCGGGGAGCTGTTTTTT. This gives the protein CASSPPGLTTANTGELFF.

Only a few counts were recorded for this clonotype. The chain uses TRBV11-2 and TRBJ2-1; 14 positions match TRBD2. The CDR3 is 16 residues long. The germline gives CDR1 SGHAT, CDR2 FQNNGV. The V segment lost 4 bases and the J segment 9 bases; nucleotides outside the gene matches: 8. CDR3 sequence reads: CASSWGTSGRRAEQFF. The CDR3, as DNA: TGTGCCAGCAGCTGGGGGACTAGCGGGAGAAGAGCTGAGCAGTTCTTC.

The chain is built from TRBV9 and TRBJ2-7; 7 bases align to TRBD2. The CDR3 runs to 15 residues. The germline CDR1 and CDR2 sequences are SGDLS and YYNGEE. V dropped 3 bases and J dropped 5; count of bases not matched to a gene: 11. This chain's CDR3 is CASSGAGGRGDEQYF. As DNA, the CDR3 is TGTGCCAGCAGCGGAGCTGGCGGGAGAGGAGACGAGCAGTACTTC.

In the case of this clonotype: Germline is not matched at one junction end, which may reflect a read error. The chain combines TRBV5-1 with TRBJ2-3; the D is unclear. CDR1 and CDR2 from the germline V gene are SGHRS and YFSETQ. The CDR3 is made up of 14 amino acids. The CDR3 DNA reads as TGCGCCAGCAGCTTGTCCGGAGCCACATATACGCAGTATTTT. Encoded protein: CASSLSGATYTQYF.

This clonotype has more than one count but fewer than ten. The chain recombines TRBV20-1 with TRBJ2-3; unclear D gene. Germline assignment: CDR1 DFQATT and CDR2 SNEGSKA (reference sequence). V was cut by 4 bases and J by 2 bases, with 10 bases left in between. The CDR3 sequence is 13 residues long. This CDR3 reads CSANGLTTDTQYF. The CDR3, as DNA: TGCAGTGCTAATGGTCTCACCACAGATACGCAGTATTTT.

This clonotype was counted ten times or more. This chain joins TRBV20-1 and TRBJ2-5, with 12 bases lining up with TRBD2. The J segment lost 1 base and the V segment lost 6 bases, leaving 15 bases of the junction unmatched. From germline, CDR1 is DFQATT and CDR2 SNEGSKA (reference sequence). The CDR3 is 18 residues long. The CDR3 spells CSAAPLAGGHASQETQYF. CDR3 nucleotides: TGCAGTGCCGCTCCCCTAGCGGGAGGGCATGCGTCCCAAGAGACCCAGTACTTC.

The chain carries TRBV6-2 or TRBV6-3 and TRBJ2-2; unclear D gene. V was shortened by 0 bases and J by 6 bases, with 8 bases between the two germline ends. Germline CDR1 is MNHEY and CDR2 is SVGEGT. This CDR3 has 14 residues. The CDR3 nucleotides read TGTGCCAGCAGTTACTCGAGTGGTTCCGGGGAGCTGTTTTTT. It translates to CASSYSSGSGELFF.